The T cell receptor beta chain under discussion was sequenced for a study of blood T cell repertoires in COVID-19. V dropped 0 bases and J dropped 6; count of bases not matched to a gene: 7. Germline V lookup: CDR1 LGHNA, CDR2 YSLEER. The CDR3 has 16 residues. Data came from immunoSEQ multiplex PCR; TCRdb stores just in-frame clones and leaves some out. The sample contains about 210,000 clones, approximately 88% of which appear only once. The rearrangement links TRBV4-3 to TRBJ2-1; 8 bases match TRBD2. The sequenced material came from PBMCs or T cells enriched from blood (not recorded which). The TCR comes from a woman aged 40 to 55 with acute COVID-19. The CDR3 region has the DNA TGCGCCAGCAGCCAAGACGGGACTAGTATTCCCAATGAGCAGTTCTTC. Translating gives CASSQDGTSIPNEQFF.